These 29 T cell receptor beta chains were all obtained from the same sample, sequenced in a study of cytotoxic CD8 clonotypes in ibrutinib-treated CLL. Assay used: immunoSEQ multiplex PCR; TCRdb lists only in-frame clones, some missing. The repertoire holds approximately 330,000 clones, with about 77% as singletons. Source: PBMCs, taken before ibrutinib treatment. These TCRs come from a human donor with chronic lymphocytic leukemia.

The genes are TRBV9 and TRBJ2-1; TRBD1 matches at 8 bases. The CDR3 has 16 residues. Germline values: CDR1 SGDLS, CDR2 YYNGEE. After removal of 3 bases from V and 0 bases from J, the junction contained 5 bases not matched to a gene. The CDR3 spells CASSGLGQDSYNEQFF. The CDR3 DNA follows: TGTGCCAGCAGCGGGCTGGGACAGGACTCCTACAATGAGCAGTTCTTC.

V usage is TRBV7-9 and J usage is TRBJ1-5, with D hard to call. The CDR3 contains 14 residues. The V end was cut by 0 bases, the J end by 3 bases, with 6 bases between. From germline, CDR1 is SEHNR and CDR2 FQNEAQ (reference sequence). The CDR3 nucleotides read TGTGCCAGCAGCTTAGCCAGCACCAATCAGCCCCAGCATTTT. It specifies CASSLASTNQPQHF.

V usage is TRBV5-1 and J usage is TRBJ1-1, with D perhaps TRBD1 (5 bases). Trimming pared 0 bases from V and 1 base from J, leaving 16 bases between. This CDR3 spans 17 amino acids. CDR1 and CDR2 (germline): SGHRS, YFSETQ. CDR3: CASSLDGGRIRNTEAFF. The CDR3, as DNA: TGCGCCAGCAGCTTGGACGGGGGGAGGATCCGGAACACTGAAGCTTTCTTT.

V gene TRBV30 combines with J gene TRBJ2-3; D unresolved. CDR3 length equals 14 residues. With 0 bases removed from V and 2 bases from J, the gap between germline ends came to 9 bases. From germline, CDR1 is GTSNPN and CDR2 SVGIG (reference sequence). The CDR3 sequence: CAWSVGLPTDTQYF. The CDR3 coding sequence is TGTGCCTGGAGTGTTGGCTTACCCACAGATACGCAGTATTTT. Full variable domain (outside the CDR3, taken from reference TRBV30 and TRBJ2-3): SQTIHQWPATLVQPVGSPLSLECTVEGTSNPNLYWYRQAAGRGLQLLFYSVGIGQISSEVPQNLSASRPQDRQFILSSKKLLLSDSGFYLCAWSVGLPTDTQYFGPGTRLTVL.

This chain uses TRBV6-6 with TRBJ2-1; unclear D gene. In germline, CDR1 is MNHNY, CDR2 SVGAGI (reference sequence). The CDR3 totals 14 residues. Trimming shortened V by 2 bases and J by 4 bases, and 9 bases separated the two germline ends. DNA for the CDR3: TGTGCCAGCAGTTACCGACAAGGATACAATGAGCAGTTCTTC. Amino acids: CASSYRQGYNEQFF.

The chain joins TRBV9 to TRBJ2-1; 7 nucleotides line up with TRBD2. The CDR3 consists of 19 residues. The V gene end was trimmed by 4 bases and the J gene end by 0 bases; junction bases not matched to a gene: 16. The germline V gene has CDR1 SGDLS and CDR2 YYNGEE. DNA for the CDR3: TGTGCCAGCAGCTCCCGGTGGGGTAGCGGGTATAGCTCCTACAATGAGCAGTTCTTC. Translating it yields CASSSRWGSGYSSYNEQFF.

This clone was counted a few times. This chain uses TRBV2 with TRBJ2-7; 7 nucleotides match TRBD2. The germline gives CDR1 SNHLY, CDR2 FYNNEI. The CDR3 is 17 residues long. The ends lost 1 base at V and 5 bases at J; junction bases unmatched: 14. The CDR3 protein is CASSEGPAGSIFNEQYF. CDR3 sequence (DNA): TGTGCCAGCAGTGAAGGGCCAGCGGGATCGATCTTTAACGAGCAGTACTTC. Drawing the rest from reference TRBV2 and TRBJ2-7, the complete variable domain is EPEVTQTPSHQVTQMGQEVILRCVPISNHLYFYWYRQILGQKVEFLVSFYNNEISEKSEIFDDQFSVERPDGSNFTLKIRSTKLEDSAMYFCASSEGPAGSIFNEQYFGPGTRLTVT.

The V and J genes are TRBV9 and TRBJ2-3; 14 bases align to TRBD2. Germline lookup yields CDR1 SGDLS and CDR2 YYNGEE. CDR3 length: 19 amino acids. V was clipped by 0 bases and J by 5 bases; unmatched bases: 11. The CDR3 reads CASSVATGGLAGVGDTQYF. The CDR3 nucleotides are TGTGCCAGCAGCGTAGCTACAGGGGGACTAGCGGGAGTCGGAGATACGCAGTATTTT.

This clone has just a few counts. The chain joins TRBV11-2 to TRBJ2-7; D not certain. CDR3 length: 15 residues. V lost 3 bases and J lost 1, with 13 bases in between. Per germline, CDR1 SGHAT and CDR2 FQNNGV. Here the CDR3 reads CASSLGQGLSYEQYF. CDR3 sequence (DNA): TGTGCCAGCAGCTTGGGTCAAGGTCTATCCTACGAGCAGTACTTC.

The chain's CDR3 is CASSQQTGGEETQYF. The DNA of the CDR3 is TGCGCCAGCAGCCAACAAACCGGGGGCGAAGAGACCCAGTACTTC. This rearrangement joins TRBV4-3 to TRBJ2-5, with D perhaps being TRBD1 or TRBD2 (6 bases each). CDR3 length equals 15 residues. Germline assignment: CDR1 LGHNA and CDR2 YSLEER. Trimming took 2 bases from V and 3 from J, leaving 13 bases between them.

The chain uses TRBV19 and TRBJ2-1; 7 nucleotides line up with TRBD2. Germline V gene data show CDR1 as LNHDA and CDR2 as SQIVND (reference sequence). The ends lost 7 bases at V and 1 base at J; junction bases unmatched: 4. The CDR3 spans 14 residues. The CDR3 region is CASKGLPSYNEQFF. In DNA, the CDR3 is TGTGCCAGTAAGGGACTACCATCCTACAATGAGCAGTTCTTC.

This chain uses TRBV14 with TRBJ2-1; no clear D gene. The V end lost 4 bases, the J end lost 6 bases, and 19 bases lay between the germline ends. CDR3 length: 16 residues. Per the germline V gene, CDR1 is SGHDN and CDR2 is FVKESK. The CDR3 DNA sequence: TGTGCCAGCAGCCCCAGACCCAGTCCTTGGCTCAATGAGCAGTTCTTC. Encoded protein: CASSPRPSPWLNEQFF.

This chain links TRBV14 with TRBJ2-2, with D hard to call. Trimming stripped 1 base from V and 4 bases from J, with 13 bases between. This CDR3 is 16 amino acids long. CDR1 and CDR2 from the germline V gene are SGHDN and FVKESK. CDR3 nucleotides: TGTGCCAGCAGCCAAGTGCTCTTTTGGGGCACCGGGGAGCTGTTTTTT. Residues: CASSQVLFWGTGELFF.

The chain links TRBV28 to TRBJ1-2; perhaps TRBD1 as D (5 bases). Trimming took off 3 bases at V and 6 bases at J, with 11 bases between the two ends. Germline lookup yields CDR1 MDHEN and CDR2 SYDVKM. The CDR3 has 13 residues. CDR3 sequence (DNA): TGTGCCAGCAGTTTGGCCCCGGGACATGGCTACACCTTC. It is translated as CASSLAPGHGYTF.

This rearrangement joins TRBV9 to TRBJ2-3; 11 nucleotides align to TRBD2. V lost 4 bases and J lost 2; bases outside the gene matches: 9. The CDR3 loop spans 17 amino acids. Per germline, CDR1 SGDLS and CDR2 YYNGEE. The CDR3 sequence: CASSPEGTSGYTDTQYF. DNA for the CDR3: TGTGCCAGCAGCCCCGAGGGGACTAGCGGTTACACAGATACGCAGTATTTT.

The rearrangement links TRBV5-6 to TRBJ2-7; D is unclear. CDR3 size: 15 residues. V dropped 0 bases and J dropped 1 base, with 11 bases sitting between them. The germline V gene has CDR1 SGHDT and CDR2 YYEEEE. In nucleotides, the CDR3 is TGTGCCAGCAGCTTGGTTGCTACTCGTTCCTACGAGCAGTACTTC. Protein: CASSLVATRSYEQYF.

The genes are TRBV19 and TRBJ1-1; TRBD1 might be the D (6 bases). V was clipped by 5 bases and J by 4 bases, with 8 bases between them. The V gene's germline CDR1 is LNHDA and CDR2 SQIVND (reference sequence). This CDR3 region has 12 residues. The CDR3 here is CASSRRGTEAFF. CDR3 DNA sequence: TGTGCCAGTAGTCGCAGGGGCACTGAAGCTTTCTTT.

V usage is TRBV29-1 and J usage is TRBJ2-5; no clear D. CDR3 length: 14 residues. Germline V gives CDR1 SQVTM, CDR2 ANQGSEA. The germline V and J ends were trimmed by 6 bases and 0 bases, with 14 bases remaining between them. The CDR3 DNA reads as TGCAGCGTCCTACCATTGACTGACCAAGAGACCCAGTACTTC. This translates into CSVLPLTDQETQYF.

The chain links TRBV30 to TRBJ1-1; 7 nucleotides align to TRBD1. Germline trimming cut 1 base from V and 5 bases from J; bases unmatched to any gene: 4. Germline CDR1 and CDR2: GTSNPN and SVGIG (reference sequence). This CDR3 has 13 residues. CDR3 residues: CAWSEQGGTEAFF. As DNA, the CDR3 is TGTGCCTGGAGTGAGCAGGGGGGAACTGAAGCTTTCTTT. The full variable domain, rest sourced from reference TRBV30 and TRBJ1-1, is SQTIHQWPATLVQPVGSPLSLECTVEGTSNPNLYWYRQAAGRGLQLLFYSVGIGQISSEVPQNLSASRPQDRQFILSSKKLLLSDSGFYLCAWSEQGGTEAFFGQGTRLTVV.

CDR3 residues: CASSGLAGVIDTQYF. The CDR3 DNA reads as TGTGCCAGCAGCGGACTAGCGGGAGTGATAGATACGCAGTATTTT. The chain links TRBV6-1 to TRBJ2-3; 13 positions match TRBD2. Germline CDR1 MNHNS, CDR2 SASEGT. The CDR3 contains 15 residues. After removal of 6 bases from V and 5 bases from J, the junction contained 5 bases not matched to a gene.

The chain employs TRBV4-3 and TRBJ2-2; possible D gene TRBD1, 6 bases. V lost 1 base and J lost 1, with 10 bases in between. Germline CDR1 and CDR2: LGHNA and YSLEER. The CDR3 runs to 16 residues. CDR3 loop: CASSQGTDRNTGELFF. The CDR3 DNA follows: TGCGCCAGCAGCCAAGGGACAGATAGGAACACCGGGGAGCTGTTTTTT.

The CDR3 sequence: CASSYKGLAVPNEQFF. The CDR3 region has the DNA TGTGCCAGCAGCTACAAGGGACTAGCGGTTCCCAATGAGCAGTTCTTC. The V gene is TRBV7-9, the J gene TRBJ2-1; TRBD2 aligns across 11 bases. CDR1 is SEHNR, CDR2 FQNEAQ, per germline (reference sequence). V lost 4 bases to trimming and J lost 6 bases; unmatched junction nucleotides: 8. The CDR3 runs to 16 residues.

The chain links TRBV7-9 to TRBJ1-3; D is uncertain. CDR1 and CDR2 (germline): SEHNR, FQNEAQ (reference sequence). The CDR3 runs to 14 residues. V lost 5 bases, J lost 7 bases, and 15 bases lay in between. The CDR3 region has the DNA TGTGCCAGCAGCAACCGACCTACGGTCAACACCATATATTTT. Its protein is CASSNRPTVNTIYF. The full variable domain, completed using reference TRBV7-9 and TRBJ1-3, is DTGVSQNPRHKITKRGQNVTFRCDPISEHNRLYWYRQTLGQGPEFLTYFQNEAQLEKSRLLSDRFSAERPKGSFSTLEIQRTEQGDSAMYLCASSNRPTVNTIYFGEGSWLTVV.

V and J are TRBV27 and TRBJ2-3; no clear D. Germline CDR1 reads MNHEY; CDR2 reads SMNVEV (reference sequence). V lost 3 bases and J 0 bases, leaving 7 bases between the germline ends. The CDR3 length is 14 residues. The CDR3 reads CASSFIPSTDTQYF. The CDR3 DNA reads TGTGCCAGCAGTTTCATCCCGAGCACAGATACGCAGTATTTT.

This rearrangement joins TRBV5-1 to TRBJ2-1, with TRBD2 identical over 11 bases. CDR3 size: 16 residues. V lost 3 bases and J lost 3; bases outside the gene matches: 5. Germline CDR1 is SGHRS and CDR2 is YFSETQ. CDR3 sequence: CASSSKGLAVYNEQFF. Here the CDR3 DNA reads TGCGCCAGCAGCTCGAAGGGACTAGCGGTCTACAATGAGCAGTTCTTC.

The chain uses TRBV7-6 and TRBJ2-7, with D uncertain. CDR1 SGHVS and CDR2 FNYEAQ come from the germline V gene. CDR3 length: 13 amino acids. Trimming removed 3 bases at V and 7 bases at J, with 13 bases between. CDR3 in amino acids: CASSFTPGREQYF. The CDR3 coding sequence is TGTGCCAGCAGCTTCACCCCCGGGCGGGAGCAGTACTTC.

The chain links TRBV5-1 to TRBJ1-1, with D hard to call. Trimming took off 4 bases at V and 2 bases at J, with 3 bases between the two ends. Germline V gene sequence: CDR1 SGHRS, CDR2 YFSETQ. CDR3 size: 11 residues. CDR3 DNA sequence: TGCGCCAGCAGCCAAAACACTGAAGCTTTCTTT. This encodes CASSQNTEAFF.

To note about this clone: The junction does not match germline at one end; this may be a read error. This chain links TRBV19 with TRBJ2-3, with 9 positions matching TRBD2. Germline CDR1 reads LNHDA; CDR2 reads SQIVND (reference sequence). The CDR3 runs 16 residues. The CDR3 sequence: CASTGQPGTSKDTQYF. CDR3 nucleotide sequence: TGTGCCAGTACCGGCCAACCCGGGACTAGCAAAGATACGCAGTATTTT.

This clone is a singleton in its sample. The chain joins TRBV4-2 to TRBJ1-4, with TRBD1 matching 7 bases. This CDR3 is 17 amino acids long. Germline CDR1 LGHNA, CDR2 YNFKEQ. Germline trimming cut 5 bases from V and 0 bases from J; bases unmatched to any gene: 9. CDR3 sequence (DNA): TGTGCCAGCAGCAGGGACAGACGCTACTCAACTAATGAAAAACTGTTTTTT. This sequence encodes CASSRDRRYSTNEKLFF.